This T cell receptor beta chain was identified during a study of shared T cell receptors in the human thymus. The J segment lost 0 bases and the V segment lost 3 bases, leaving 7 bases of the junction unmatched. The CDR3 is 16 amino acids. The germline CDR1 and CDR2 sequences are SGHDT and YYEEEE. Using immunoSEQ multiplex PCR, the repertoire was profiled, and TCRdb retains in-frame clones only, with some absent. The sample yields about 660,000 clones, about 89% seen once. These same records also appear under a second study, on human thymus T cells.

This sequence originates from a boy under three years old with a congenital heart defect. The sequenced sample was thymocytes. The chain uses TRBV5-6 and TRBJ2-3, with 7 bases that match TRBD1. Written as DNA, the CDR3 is TGTGCCAGCAGCTATCACAGGGGAATAAGCACAGATACGCAGTATTTT. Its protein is CASSYHRGISTDTQYF.